The 26 T cell receptor beta chains in this list originate from one sample, sequenced in a study of cytomegalovirus exposure and HLA in healthy donors. The primer mix had 60 Vbeta and 13 Jbeta primers. TCRdb keeps only in-frame clones here, not all; method: immunoSEQ multiplex PCR. The sample shows approximately 110,000 clones, 83% of them seen only once. The sample comprised PBMCs. These receptors were obtained from a man between 18 and 29 years old in good health and CMV-seronegative.

The CDR3: CASSVREDREAFF. CDR3 coding DNA: TGTGCCAGCAGCGTCCGAGAGGACAGGGAGGCTTTCTTT. This rearrangement joins TRBV9 to TRBJ1-1; 8 nucleotides agree with TRBD1. The ends lost 2 bases at V and 11 bases at J; junction bases unmatched: 8. The CDR3 spans 13 residues. Germline V gene lookup returns CDR1 SGDLS and CDR2 YYNGEE.

This chain's CDR3 is CASSLRWDTSTDTQYF. In DNA, the CDR3 is TGTGCCAGCAGTTTAAGATGGGACACTAGCACAGATACGCAGTATTTT. The rearrangement uses TRBV27 and TRBJ2-3, with a weak D call TRBD1 (6 bases). The length of the CDR3 is 16 residues. CDR1 MNHEY and CDR2 SMNVEV come from the germline V gene (reference sequence). The V end lost 2 bases, the J end lost 0 bases, and 12 bases lay between the germline ends.

This chain uses TRBV9 with TRBJ1-2; a possible D gene is TRBD1 (5 bases). CDR3 length equals 14 residues. Trimming removed 0 bases at V and 7 bases at J, with 13 bases between. Per the germline V gene, CDR1 is SGDLS and CDR2 is YYNGEE. CDR3 region: CASSVGQGPSGYTF. CDR3 coding DNA: TGTGCCAGCAGCGTAGGGCAGGGCCCATCTGGCTACACCTTC.

The V and J genes are TRBV29-1 and TRBJ2-3; D is perhaps TRBD1 (5 bases). This CDR3 contains 14 residues. V was clipped by 4 bases and J by 2 bases, with 13 bases between them. Germline CDR1 reads SQVTM; CDR2 reads ANQGSEA. CDR3 residues: CSVVGPGITDTQYF. Here the CDR3 DNA reads TGCAGCGTTGTCGGCCCAGGGATCACAGATACGCAGTATTTT.

This chain connects TRBV28 to TRBJ1-5; 10 bases map to TRBD1. This CDR3 has 15 amino acids. Unmatched junction bases numbered 5, after V lost 3 bases and J lost 6 bases. From germline, CDR1 is MDHEN and CDR2 SYDVKM. In nucleotides, the CDR3 is TGTGCCAGCAGTTTTGACAGGGGGCTTGGTCAGCCCCAGCATTTT. Translation: CASSFDRGLGQPQHF.

This rearrangement joins TRBV28 to TRBJ2-7; D is possibly TRBD2 (6 bases). Germline-derived CDR1 and CDR2 are MDHEN and SYDVKM. With 4 bases removed from V and 1 base from J, the gap between germline ends came to 17 bases. This CDR3 is 16 amino acids long. CDR3: CASSSEDGRSSYEQYF. The CDR3 nucleotides are TGTGCCAGCAGTTCGGAGGACGGGAGATCTTCCTACGAGCAGTACTTC.

This clone was counted only a few times. The chain recombines TRBV5-1 with TRBJ1-4, with 10 bases aligning to TRBD1. With 0 bases clipped from V and 7 bases from J, the junction kept 3 bases outside the gene matches. CDR1 is SGHRS and CDR2 is YFSETQ in the germline V gene. The CDR3 loop spans 15 amino acids. The CDR3 sequence is CASSLGQGAGEKLFF. CDR3 DNA sequence: TGCGCCAGCAGCTTGGGACAGGGGGCGGGTGAAAAACTGTTTTTT.

The CDR3 bases are TGTGCCAGCAGTTTACTGGCCCCCAGGAGCGGACTAGCGGGAGAGGGCGAGCAGTACTTC. Translating gives CASSLLAPRSGLAGEGEQYF. The rearrangement links TRBV27 to TRBJ2-7; 13 bases line up with TRBD2. J was trimmed by 6 bases and V by 2 bases; bases with no gene match: 19. Germline V gene data show CDR1 as MNHEY and CDR2 as SMNVEV (reference sequence). The CDR3 runs to 20 residues.

The chain employs TRBV7-9 and TRBJ2-7; 12 bases line up with TRBD2. J was trimmed by 4 bases and V by 4 bases; bases with no gene match: 17. Germline V gives CDR1 SEHNR, CDR2 FQNEAQ (reference sequence). This CDR3 region has 19 residues. CDR3: CASSSPGLAGTDFRYEQYF. In nucleotides, the CDR3 is TGTGCCAGCAGCTCCCCCGGACTAGCGGGGACTGATTTCCGGTACGAGCAGTACTTC.

The chain joins TRBV5-1 to TRBJ2-1, with a weak D call TRBD2 (5 bases). The CDR3 covers 16 residues. CDR1 and CDR2 (germline): SGHRS, YFSETQ. V lost 4 bases and J 9 bases, leaving 23 bases between the germline ends. The CDR3 DNA sequence: TGCGCCAGCAGCCTCCTTGCAGCGGAAGTTTCTACTGAGCAGTTCTTC. Protein product: CASSLLAAEVSTEQFF.

The chain joins TRBV5-1 to TRBJ2-7, with 8 bases identical to TRBD2. Losses at the gene ends were 0 bases for V and 4 bases for J; bases not matched to a gene: 0. The CDR3 sequence is 13 residues long. Germline CDR1 and CDR2: SGHRS and YFSETQ. The CDR3 DNA sequence: TGCGCCAGCAGCTTGGCTAGCGGGTACGAGCAGTACTTC. This encodes CASSLASGYEQYF.

The gene calls are TRBV5-4 and TRBJ2-3; D perhaps matches TRBD1 (6 bases). Germline loops: CDR1 SGHNT, CDR2 YYREEE (reference sequence). CDR3 length: 14 amino acids. Trimming left V 0 bases short and J 4 bases short, with 9 bases between. DNA of the CDR3: TGTGCCAGCAGCTTGGGCAGGGGCGCAGATACGCAGTATTTT. It translates to CASSLGRGADTQYF.

This rearrangement joins TRBV5-1 to TRBJ1-2; TRBD1 might be the D (5 bases). V dropped 0 bases and J dropped 8 bases, with 14 bases sitting between them. Germline V gene data show CDR1 as SGHRS and CDR2 as YFSETQ. This CDR3 comprises 14 residues. The CDR3 DNA follows: TGCGCCAGCAGCTTGGGTTCGGGGGGTCGAGGCTACACCTTC. It yields the protein CASSLGSGGRGYTF.

The genes are TRBV5-1 and TRBJ2-7; no clear D. The CDR3 loop spans 14 amino acids. Germline V CDR1 and CDR2: SGHRS, YFSETQ. V was trimmed by 4 bases and J by 0 bases, leaving 11 bases between them. CDR3 loop: CASSALPNSYEQYF. In nucleotides, the CDR3 is TGCGCCAGCAGCGCCCTCCCTAACTCCTACGAGCAGTACTTC.

This clone was observed a single time. The V gene is TRBV19, the J gene TRBJ2-2, with 8 bases fitting TRBD1. From germline, CDR1 is LNHDA and CDR2 SQIVND (reference sequence). There are 16 residues in the CDR3. The V segment lost 3 bases and the J segment 1 base; nucleotides outside the gene matches: 4. CDR3 in amino acids: CASSIQGAKNTGELFF. In DNA, the CDR3 is TGTGCCAGTAGTATCCAGGGGGCGAAGAACACCGGGGAGCTGTTTTTT.

Note on this clone: One end of the junction is discordant with germline, which a read error may explain. The gene calls are TRBV6-5 and TRBJ2-3; D is possibly TRBD2 (6 bases). Germline CDR1 reads MNHEY; CDR2 reads SVGAGI. The CDR3 runs to 14 residues. CDR3 DNA: TGTGTCAGCAAGGAGGGATGGAGCACAGATACGCAGTATTTT. It translates to CVSKEGWSTDTQYF.

This chain joins TRBV7-6 and TRBJ1-2; 7 bases line up with TRBD1. V trimming: 5 bases; J trimming: 4 bases; junction bases outside the gene matches: 4. The CDR3 runs 13 residues. The germline CDR1 and CDR2 sequences are SGHVS and FNYEAQ. CDR3 coding DNA: TGTGCCAGCAGCCCCCGGGACAGCTATGGCTACACCTTC. Amino acids: CASSPRDSYGYTF.

This clone came up once. The CDR3 here is CASKGSGSYNEQFF. CDR3 DNA sequence: TGTGCCAGCAAGGGGAGCGGGAGCTACAATGAGCAGTTCTTC. V gene TRBV28 combines with J gene TRBJ2-1; 8 bases agree with TRBD2. The CDR3 totals 14 residues. Germline V gene sequence: CDR1 MDHEN, CDR2 SYDVKM. The trim removed 7 bases at V and 3 bases at J, leaving 5 bases unmatched.

The V call is TRBV27, the J call TRBJ1-6; 8 nucleotides align to TRBD1. From germline, CDR1 is MNHEY and CDR2 SMNVEV (reference sequence). Trimming cost V 4 bases and J 7 bases; bases outside gene matches: 6. This CDR3 has 15 residues. DNA of the CDR3: TGTGCCAGCAGTTCCAGGACAGGGTCCAATTCACCCCTCCACTTT. Its protein is CASSSRTGSNSPLHF.

This chain joins TRBV28 and TRBJ2-4, with D uncertain. Germline CDR1 and CDR2: MDHEN and SYDVKM. The ends were cut back, 2 bases at V and 0 bases at J, with 11 bases in the middle. The CDR3 sequence is 16 residues long. The CDR3 protein is CASSLRTDQAKNIQYF. In nucleotides, the CDR3 is TGTGCCAGCAGTTTACGAACAGACCAAGCCAAAAACATTCAGTACTTC. Based on the CDR3 plus reference TRBV28 and TRBJ2-4, the full variable domain is DVKVTQSSRYLVKRTGEKVFLECVQDMDHENMFWYRQDPGLGLRLIYFSYDVKMKEKGDIPEGYSVSREKKERFSLILESASTNQTSMYLCASSLRTDQAKNIQYFGAGTRLSVL.

V is TRBV6-1 and J is TRBJ2-7; TRBD1 aligns across 7 bases. The V gene's germline CDR1 is MNHNS and CDR2 SASEGT. The CDR3 is made up of 15 amino acids. Losses at the gene ends were 1 base for V and 4 bases for J; bases not matched to a gene: 7. The CDR3 DNA reads TGTGCCAGCAGTGAAGGTAGGGGCAGGGGGTACGAGCAGTACTTC. Translating gives CASSEGRGRGYEQYF.

V is TRBV9 and J is TRBJ2-1; perhaps TRBD2 as D (6 bases). This CDR3 has 14 residues. Germline V gene lookup returns CDR1 SGDLS and CDR2 YYNGEE. V was clipped by 1 base and J by 9 bases, with 14 bases between them. The CDR3: CASSVLPSEGEQFF. Written as DNA, the CDR3 is TGTGCCAGCAGCGTACTCCCTAGCGAGGGTGAGCAGTTCTTC. Using reference TRBV9 and TRBJ2-1 for the parts outside the CDR3, the full variable domain is DSGVTQTPKHLITATGQRVTLRCSPRSGDLSVYWYQQSLDQGLQFLIQYYNGEERAKGNILERFSAQQFPDLHSELNLSSLELGDSALYFCASSVLPSEGEQFFGPGTRLTVL.

J is TRBJ2-3 and V is TRBV27; 8 bases match TRBD2. The germline V gene has CDR1 MNHEY and CDR2 SMNVEV (reference sequence). J was trimmed by 3 bases and V by 7 bases; bases with no gene match: 9. This CDR3 has 15 amino acids. CDR3 DNA sequence: TGTGCCAGCACCACTTCGGGAGGGCCGACAGATACGCAGTATTTT. The encoded protein is CASTTSGGPTDTQYF.

The rearrangement joins TRBV5-1 to TRBJ2-7; TRBD2 aligns across 10 bases. V lost 0 bases and J lost 2; bases outside the gene matches: 5. Germline CDR1 is SGHRS and CDR2 is YFSETQ. This CDR3 has 16 amino acids. The CDR3 is CASSLVLAGAPYEQYF. The CDR3 region has the DNA TGCGCCAGCAGCTTGGTTCTAGCGGGAGCCCCCTACGAGCAGTACTTC.

CDR3 loop: CACLTSGVSYEQYF. The CDR3 DNA follows: TGTGCCTGTTTAACTAGCGGGGTGAGCTACGAGCAGTACTTC. V usage is TRBV30 and J usage is TRBJ2-7, with 10 positions matching TRBD2. Looked up from germline, CDR1 is GTSNPN and CDR2 is SVGIG (reference sequence). V lost 6 bases to trimming and J lost 3 bases; unmatched junction nucleotides: 8. The CDR3 totals 14 residues.

The chain has TRBV29-1 and TRBJ2-1; D is perhaps TRBD1 (5 bases). Trimming cost V 4 bases and J 8 bases, with 15 bases left between them. The CDR3 consists of 13 residues. The germline V gene has CDR1 SQVTM and CDR2 ANQGSEA. The CDR3 is CSVAGMARDEQFF. CDR3 nucleotide sequence: TGCAGCGTTGCAGGGATGGCTAGGGATGAGCAGTTCTTC.